These 29 T cell receptor beta chains were sequenced from one sample in a study of cytomegalovirus exposure and HLA in healthy donors. In the PCR, 60 Vbeta and 13 Jbeta primers were used. Some clones are missing from TCRdb's copy, which holds only in-frame ones; the method was immunoSEQ multiplex PCR. The data contain some 87,000 clones, roughly 80% of them singletons. The source material was PBMCs. These receptors all stem from a woman aged 40 to 50 in good health and CMV-seropositive.

The V call is TRBV4-2, the J call TRBJ2-2; D is uncertain. The length of the CDR3 is 14 residues. Per the germline V gene, CDR1 is LGHNA and CDR2 is YNFKEQ. Trimming pared 2 bases from V and 6 bases from J, leaving 10 bases between. As DNA, the CDR3 is TGTGCCAGCAGCCAAACAGAGAGTTCCGGGGAGCTGTTTTTT. It encodes CASSQTESSGELFF.

This chain links TRBV30 with TRBJ1-4; D is uncertain. The CDR3 sequence is 14 residues long. Trimming left V 0 bases short and J 10 bases short, with 15 bases between. The V gene's germline CDR1 is GTSNPN and CDR2 SVGIG (reference sequence). CDR3 region: CAWSVYTRLGKLFF. The CDR3 DNA sequence: TGTGCCTGGAGTGTATATACCAGGTTGGGAAAACTGTTTTTT.

This chain connects TRBV2 to TRBJ2-1; a possible D gene is TRBD1 (6 bases). CDR3 length: 14 amino acids. V dropped 3 bases and J dropped 3 bases, with 9 bases sitting between them. Germline V CDR1 and CDR2: SNHLY, FYNNEI. CDR3 coding DNA: TGTGCCAGCAGTGATGAGGGGGACTACAATGAGCAGTTCTTC. It is translated as CASSDEGDYNEQFF.

This clone was counted a single time. This sequence joins TRBV28 and TRBJ2-6; D unclear. The CDR3 extends over 14 amino acids. Per germline, CDR1 MDHEN and CDR2 SYDVKM. V lost 4 bases and J 1 base, leaving 5 bases between the germline ends. The DNA for the CDR3 is TGTGCCAGCAGTTGGCGGTCTGGGGCCAACGTCCTGACTTTC. As protein: CASSWRSGANVLTF. The variable domain in full, completed from reference TRBV28 and TRBJ2-6, reads DVKVTQSSRYLVKRTGEKVFLECVQDMDHENMFWYRQDPGLGLRLIYFSYDVKMKEKGDIPEGYSVSREKKERFSLILESASTNQTSMYLCASSWRSGANVLTFGAGSRLTVL.

The chain uses TRBV5-4 and TRBJ1-2, with 8 bases that match TRBD1. The CDR3 has 13 residues. Germline CDR1 SGHNT, CDR2 YYREEE (reference sequence). Losses at the gene ends were 4 bases for V and 4 bases for J; bases not matched to a gene: 3. Here the CDR3 DNA reads TGTGCCAGCAGCCGGGACAGGAGCTATGGCTACACCTTC. Its protein product is CASSRDRSYGYTF.

This chain joins TRBV7-9 and TRBJ1-5, with D possibly TRBD1 on 6 matching bases. V lost 3 bases, J lost 1 base, and 13 bases lay in between. The CDR3 is 16 amino acids. The V gene's germline CDR1 is SEHNR and CDR2 FQNEAQ (reference sequence). CDR3 nucleotide sequence: TGTGCCAGCAGCTTGGGAGGGGGGTTGAGCAATCAGCCCCAGCATTTT. Its protein product is CASSLGGGLSNQPQHF.

This clone was detected a few times. The chain couples TRBV4-1 to TRBJ2-2; 9 nucleotides line up with TRBD2. Germline trimming cut 3 bases from V and 8 bases from J; bases unmatched to any gene: 10. The CDR3 totals 16 residues. Germline assignment: CDR1 MGHRA and CDR2 YSYEKL. CDR3 DNA: TGCGCCAGCAGCCAGAGGGGAGGGCTAGCGGGGGGGGAGCTGTTTTTT. Translated, it gives CASSQRGGLAGGELFF.

The chain is built from TRBV5-6 and TRBJ2-5; D is undetermined. Trimming removed 2 bases from V and 5 bases from J, with 7 bases in between. The CDR3 consists of 12 residues. In germline, CDR1 is SGHDT, CDR2 YYEEEE. Written as DNA, the CDR3 is TGTGCCAGCAGCTTTGATGAGGAGACCCAGTACTTC. This encodes CASSFDEETQYF.

CDR3 protein: CSVAPGSYEQYF. Here the CDR3 DNA reads TGCAGCGTTGCACCAGGCTCCTACGAGCAGTACTTC. This chain joins TRBV29-1 and TRBJ2-7; D is uncertain. The CDR3 runs 12 residues. CDR1 and CDR2 (germline): SQVTM, ANQGSEA. V was trimmed by 4 bases and J by 0 bases, leaving 7 bases between them.

The chain's CDR3 is CASSVLAGAQETQYF. CDR3 DNA: TGTGCCAGCAGTGTACTAGCGGGGGCACAAGAGACCCAGTACTTC. This rearrangement joins TRBV6-1 to TRBJ2-5, with 11 bases lining up with TRBD2. The CDR3 consists of 15 residues. After removal of 4 bases from V and 2 bases from J, the junction contained 3 bases not matched to a gene. Germline loops: CDR1 MNHNS, CDR2 SASEGT.

The rearrangement links TRBV6-5 to TRBJ1-2; TRBD1 agrees at 8 bases. The CDR3 covers 15 residues. CDR1 MNHEY and CDR2 SVGAGI come from the germline V gene. Trimming took 5 bases from V and 4 from J; bases not matched to a gene: 9. In DNA, the CDR3 is TGTGCCAGCAGTGTACAGGGGGGCTCCGGCTATGGCTACACCTTC. Translation gives CASSVQGGSGYGYTF.

The chain uses TRBV27 and TRBJ1-6; D remains unclear. The germline V gene encodes CDR1 MNHEY and CDR2 SMNVEV (reference sequence). V was clipped by 7 bases and J by 0 bases, with 7 bases between them. This CDR3 has 14 amino acids. The CDR3 nucleotides read TGTGCCAGCACCCGGAGCTCCTATAATTCACCCCTCCACTTT. This gives the protein CASTRSSYNSPLHF.

V usage is TRBV19 and J usage is TRBJ2-1, with D tentatively TRBD1 (6 bases). Germline values: CDR1 LNHDA, CDR2 SQIVND (reference sequence). The CDR3 loop spans 14 amino acids. The germline V and J ends were trimmed by 5 bases and 5 bases, with 13 bases remaining between them. The CDR3 loop is CASSRTVTHNEQFF. The CDR3 region has the DNA TGTGCCAGTAGTCGGACAGTCACCCACAATGAGCAGTTCTTC.

The chain uses TRBV7-8 and TRBJ1-2, with a tentative D call TRBD1 (6 bases). Germline V gene lookup returns CDR1 SGHVS and CDR2 FQNEAQ. Between the trimmed V and J ends, which lost 5 bases and 7 bases, there was a span of 20 bases. The CDR3 sequence is 15 residues long. The CDR3 here is CASSRTAREARGYTF. In nucleotides, the CDR3 is TGTGCCAGCAGCCGGACAGCGAGGGAAGCTCGTGGCTACACCTTC.

The chain has TRBV28 and TRBJ1-1; tentatively, D is TRBD1 (5 bases). The V end lost 4 bases, the J end lost 11 bases, and 14 bases lay between the germline ends. The CDR3 runs to 12 residues. Germline V gene sequence: CDR1 MDHEN, CDR2 SYDVKM. In nucleotides, the CDR3 is TGTGCCAGCAGTTCTTCAGCCTACAGGGCTTTCTTT. This codes for CASSSSAYRAFF.

CDR3 nucleotide sequence: TGTGCCAGCAGCTTAAGTTCCCCGGGACAGGGATCTGGAAACACCATATATTTT. Its protein is CASSLSSPGQGSGNTIYF. V gene TRBV7-3 combines with J gene TRBJ1-3, with 9 bases identical to TRBD1. This CDR3 comprises 18 residues. Germline V CDR1 and CDR2: SGHTA, FQGTGA. Trimming took 1 base from V and 1 from J; bases not matched to a gene: 8.

The CDR3 region is CATTGRGSHNEQFF. CDR3 sequence (DNA): TGTGCCACCACGGGCAGGGGGTCCCACAATGAGCAGTTCTTC. The rearrangement joins TRBV19 to TRBJ2-1; 7 bases align to TRBD1. CDR1 and CDR2 from the germline V gene are LNHDA and SQIVND (reference sequence). The CDR3 sequence is 14 residues long. The junction had 11 bases not matched to a gene; V was cut back by 10 bases and J by 5 bases.

This chain uses TRBV5-1 with TRBJ2-3; D is uncertain. CDR1 SGHRS and CDR2 YFSETQ come from the germline V gene. The CDR3 totals 15 residues. Trimming cost V 0 bases and J 0 bases, with 8 bases left between them. For the CDR3, the DNA is TGCGCCAGCAGCTTGGACACCATAAGCACAGATACGCAGTATTTT. Amino acid sequence: CASSLDTISTDTQYF.

The V gene is TRBV5-1, the J gene TRBJ2-7; tentative D call: TRBD2 (6 bases). This CDR3 is 11 amino acids long. V was shortened by 4 bases and J by 12 bases, with 14 bases between the two germline ends. Germline assignment: CDR1 SGHRS and CDR2 YFSETQ. CDR3: CASSQGGLMYF. As DNA, the CDR3 is TGCGCCAGCAGCCAGGGAGGTCTTATGTACTTC.

The V and J genes are TRBV19 and TRBJ2-1; 7 positions agree with TRBD2. This CDR3 has 17 amino acids. V dropped 3 bases and J dropped 5; count of bases not matched to a gene: 13. Germline values: CDR1 LNHDA, CDR2 SQIVND (reference sequence). The CDR3 spells CASSIPSLAVLNNEQFF. For the CDR3, the DNA is TGTGCCAGTAGTATCCCCAGCCTAGCGGTACTAAACAATGAGCAGTTCTTC.

This clone was seen a few times. The chain has TRBV29-1 and TRBJ2-7; 7 positions agree with TRBD1. The germline V gene encodes CDR1 SQVTM and CDR2 ANQGSEA. Trimming removed 2 bases from V and 0 bases from J; junction bases left unmatched: 7. This CDR3 has 15 residues. The CDR3 spells CSVETGVSHSYEQYF. The CDR3 nucleotides read TGCAGCGTTGAAACAGGGGTATCCCACTCCTACGAGCAGTACTTC.

The chain employs TRBV12-5 and TRBJ1-4; D is perhaps TRBD1 (5 bases). The V end was cut by 6 bases, the J end by 5 bases, with 16 bases between. The CDR3 length is 15 residues. CDR1 and CDR2 from the germline V gene are LGHNT and FRNRAP. CDR3 sequence (DNA): TGTGCTAGTGGGGCAGGGTTTTCGGTAAATGAAAAACTGTTTTTT. It encodes CASGAGFSVNEKLFF.

J is TRBJ2-3 and V is TRBV14, with D possibly being TRBD1 (6 bases). This CDR3 has 14 residues. CDR1 SGHDN and CDR2 FVKESK come from the germline V gene. V lost 3 bases and J lost 1, with 8 bases in between. The CDR3 bases are TGTGCCAGCAGCCACGCAGGGGGCACAGATACGCAGTATTTT. It codes for CASSHAGGTDTQYF.

This clone was recorded a few times. The chain employs TRBV30 and TRBJ2-4, with 8 positions matching TRBD1. Per germline, CDR1 GTSNPN and CDR2 SVGIG (reference sequence). Losses at the gene ends were 2 bases for V and 6 bases for J; bases not matched to a gene: 9. CDR3 size: 15 residues. CDR3 sequence (DNA): TGTGCCTGGAGTATCGGACAGGGCTGGACAAACATTCAGTACTTC. Encoded protein: CAWSIGQGWTNIQYF. The variable domain in full, with the rest retrieved from reference TRBV30 and TRBJ2-4, is SQTIHQWPATLVQPVGSPLSLECTVEGTSNPNLYWYRQAAGRGLQLLFYSVGIGQISSEVPQNLSASRPQDRQFILSSKKLLLSDSGFYLCAWSIGQGWTNIQYFGAGTRLSVL.

The chain has TRBV5-1 and TRBJ1-6; D unclear. The CDR3 has 17 amino acids. The V end was cut by 4 bases, the J end by 9 bases, with 23 bases between. Germline V gene sequence: CDR1 SGHRS, CDR2 YFSETQ. CDR3 DNA: TGCGCCAGCAGCCCGGAACTAGGAGAACTCAAGGGTTCACCCCTCCACTTT. Encoded protein: CASSPELGELKGSPLHF.

The chain combines TRBV5-4 with TRBJ2-3; 7 bases match TRBD2. V gave up 0 bases and J gave up 3 bases; unmatched junction bases: 4. Germline V gene lookup returns CDR1 SGHNT and CDR2 YYREEE (reference sequence). The CDR3 consists of 15 residues. CDR3 loop: CASSLGREGTDTQYF. The CDR3 DNA reads as TGTGCCAGCAGCTTGGGGAGGGAGGGGACAGATACGCAGTATTTT.

The CDR3 coding sequence is TGTGCCAGCTCATCGGACAGGGGATATGGCTACACCTTC. Translated, it gives CASSSDRGYGYTF. This chain joins TRBV18 and TRBJ1-2; 9 bases agree with TRBD1. V was pared by 5 bases and J by 5 bases, with 3 bases of the junction left unmatched. Germline V CDR1 and CDR2: KGHSH, LQKENI. The CDR3 has 13 residues.

The V call is TRBV19, the J call TRBJ2-7, with 11 bases that match TRBD1. The CDR3 consists of 15 residues. Trimming removed 4 bases from V and 5 bases from J; junction bases left unmatched: 7. Per the germline V gene, CDR1 is LNHDA and CDR2 is SQIVND (reference sequence). The CDR3 coding sequence is TGTGCCAGTAGTACTGGTGGGACAGGGGGTAACGAGCAGTACTTC. Its protein product is CASSTGGTGGNEQYF.

The chain employs TRBV5-1 and TRBJ2-7; 10 bases align to TRBD1. The CDR3 length is 15 residues. The junction had 9 bases not matched to a gene; V was cut back by 3 bases and J by 6 bases. Germline-derived CDR1 and CDR2 are SGHRS and YFSETQ. The CDR3 nucleotides are TGCGCCAGCAGCTCATCCTCCCGGGACAGGGGCGAGCAGTACTTC. Its translation is CASSSSSRDRGEQYF.